Below are 9 T cell receptor beta chains sequenced from a single sample in a study of shared clonotypes between healthy human individuals. The repertoire was sequenced with immunoSEQ multiplex PCR; TCRdb's copy has only in-frame clones and lacks some. This repertoire shows about 2 million clones, 85% to 95% found once; its top ten account for 0.1% to 0.15%. Sequenced: naive CD4+ T cells sorted from blood. The subset here: CD45RA+ positively selected. The receptors here all came from a man between 18 and 35 years old in good health.

This clone was found a few times. The chain joins TRBV10-1 to TRBJ1-1; TRBD1 is a possible D gene (6 bases). The germline V gene encodes CDR1 WNHNN and CDR2 SYGVQD (reference sequence). V lost 5 bases and J lost 4, with 14 bases in between. The CDR3 extends over 14 amino acids. CDR3 sequence: CASSPAGGATEAFF. CDR3 nucleotides: TGCGCCAGCAGTCCCGCGGGGGGGGCCACTGAAGCTTTCTTT.

This chain links TRBV19 with TRBJ2-7; no clear D gene. Germline V gene data show CDR1 as LNHDA and CDR2 as SQIVND (reference sequence). V was pared by 3 bases and J by 0 bases, with 15 bases between. The CDR3 covers 16 residues. Written as DNA, the CDR3 is TGTGCCAGTAGTATGACCTTGACCTGGGGCTCCTACGAGCAGTACTTC. This encodes CASSMTLTWGSYEQYF.

With regard to this clone: Other DNA sequences in this sample translate to the same CDR3. V gene TRBV7-2 combines with J gene TRBJ2-1; D is unclear. The V and J ends lost 0 bases and 1 base respectively, with 4 bases between them. The CDR3 spans 14 residues. Germline loops: CDR1 SGHTA, CDR2 FQGNSA. CDR3 in amino acids: CASSLAGSYNEQFF. CDR3 nucleotide sequence: TGTGCCAGCAGCTTAGCGGGGTCCTACAATGAGCAGTTCTTC.

The chain's CDR3 is CASSLVRGANVLTF. CDR3 sequence (DNA): TGTGCCAGCAGCCTTGTGAGAGGGGCCAACGTCCTGACTTTC. The V call is TRBV7-2, the J call TRBJ2-6; D remains unclear. Germline-derived CDR1 and CDR2 are SGHTA and FQGNSA. The CDR3 is 14 residues long. V gave up 5 bases and J gave up 4 bases, with 9 bases separating them.

This chain joins TRBV29-1 and TRBJ2-5; 7 bases match TRBD1. V lost 5 bases to trimming and J lost 1 base; unmatched junction nucleotides: 7. CDR3 length equals 14 residues. Germline CDR1 is SQVTM and CDR2 is ANQGSEA. CDR3 in amino acids: CSVSTGTAQETQYF. CDR3 coding DNA: TGCAGCGTTTCCACCGGGACAGCCCAAGAGACCCAGTACTTC.

The gene calls are TRBV7-9 and TRBJ2-5, with TRBD2 as a possible D gene (5 bases). Trimming removed 5 bases at V and 3 bases at J, with 10 bases between. The germline V gene encodes CDR1 SEHNR and CDR2 FQNEAQ (reference sequence). The length of the CDR3 is 13 residues. CDR3 in amino acids: CASSHLGEETQYF. CDR3 in DNA: TGTGCCAGCAGCCACCTCGGGGAAGAGACCCAGTACTTC.

J is TRBJ2-7 and V is TRBV10-3, with TRBD2 matching 11 bases. Looked up from germline, CDR1 is ENHRY and CDR2 is SYGVKD. The V segment lost 5 bases and the J segment 0 bases; nucleotides outside the gene matches: 6. This CDR3 comprises 16 residues. CDR3 in amino acids: CAISLTGTSGSYEQYF. In DNA form, the CDR3 reads TGTGCCATCAGTTTAACCGGGACTAGCGGCTCCTACGAGCAGTACTTC.

This chain uses TRBV4-3 with TRBJ1-2; 12 nucleotides match TRBD1. CDR3 length: 18 residues. Germline V gene lookup returns CDR1 LGHNA and CDR2 YSLEER. V trimming: 0 bases; J trimming: 3 bases; junction bases outside the gene matches: 8. The CDR3 loop is CASSQDPRDRGLYYGYTF. The CDR3 DNA reads as TGCGCCAGCAGCCAAGACCCCCGGGACAGGGGGCTTTACTATGGCTACACCTTC.

This clone was counted a few times. This sample also contains other DNA sequences that code for the same CDR3. The gene calls are TRBV7-2 and TRBJ2-5, with D perhaps matching TRBD1 (5 bases). CDR3 length: 13 residues. Germline lookup yields CDR1 SGHTA and CDR2 FQGNSA. With 3 bases removed from V and 2 bases from J, the gap between germline ends came to 7 bases. Here the CDR3 DNA reads TGTGCCAGCAGCTTCACAGGACAAGAGACCCAGTACTTC. This codes for CASSFTGQETQYF.